The rows below give T cell receptor beta chains drawn from one sample of a study of shared clonotypes between healthy human individuals. TCRdb keeps only in-frame clones here, not all; method: immunoSEQ multiplex PCR. Seen here are 2 million to 2.5 million clones, roughly 95% observed once, and the top ten hold 0.13%. Material for sequencing was naive CD4+ T cells sorted from blood. The receptors here all came from a man aged 18 to 29 in good health. Both conserved end residues are part of each CDR3. D genes are given only for firm matches. Clone size is not always given. Where it is, it says once, few, many or a class for expanded clones.

d_call: .; clone_size: .; v_call: TRBV6-1; j_call: TRBJ1-4; cdr3_aa: CASSPGGFNEKLFF; cdr3_nt: TGTGCCAGCAGTCCGGGGGGTTTTAATGAAAAACTGTTTTTT
d_call: TRBD1; clone_size: .; v_call: TRBV5-6; j_call: TRBJ1-1; cdr3_aa: CASSLGQLQNTEAFF; cdr3_nt: TGTGCCAGCAGCCTGGGACAGCTACAGAACACTGAAGCTTTCTTT
d_call: .; clone_size: .; v_call: TRBV18; j_call: TRBJ2-4; cdr3_aa: CASSPPGTSTIAKNIQYF; cdr3_nt: TGTGCCAGCTCACCACCGGGGACCAGCACCATAGCCAAAAACATTCAGTACTTC
d_call: TRBD2; clone_size: once; v_call: TRBV30; j_call: TRBJ2-7; cdr3_aa: CAWSRWGGEQYF; cdr3_nt: TGTGCCTGGAGTCGTTGGGGGGGTGAGCAGTACTTC
d_call: TRBD2; clone_size: once; v_call: TRBV10-1; j_call: TRBJ2-7; cdr3_aa: CASSEGASGSSGEYF; cdr3_nt: TGCGCCAGCAGTGAGGGGGCTAGCGGGAGTTCGGGGGAGTACTTC
d_call: TRBD2; clone_size: .; v_call: TRBV6-1; j_call: TRBJ2-7; cdr3_aa: CASSVGLTSGYEQYF; cdr3_nt: TGTGCCAGCAGTGTTGGGTTGACTAGCGGGTACGAGCAGTACTTC
d_call: .; clone_size: .; v_call: TRBV5-1; j_call: TRBJ2-1; cdr3_aa: CASSLSQGSYNEQFF; cdr3_nt: TGCGCCAGCAGCTTGAGTCAGGGTTCTTACAATGAGCAGTTCTTC
d_call: TRBD1; clone_size: .; v_call: TRBV10-3; j_call: TRBJ1-1; cdr3_aa: CAISEKEGATRGTEAFF; cdr3_nt: TGTGCCATCAGTGAAAAAGAGGGGGCCACGCGGGGCACTGAAGCTTTCTTT
d_call: .; clone_size: once; v_call: TRBV5-8; j_call: TRBJ2-6; cdr3_aa: CASSLFTGSGANVLTF; cdr3_nt: TGTGCCAGCAGCTTGTTCACAGGCTCCGGGGCCAACGTCCTGACTTTC
d_call: TRBD1; clone_size: .; v_call: TRBV15; j_call: TRBJ1-6; cdr3_aa: CATSSNLQGRYSPLHF; cdr3_nt: TGTGCCACCAGCAGCAATCTACAGGGGAGATATTCACCCCTCCACTTT
d_call: TRBD1; clone_size: .; v_call: TRBV7-9; j_call: TRBJ1-4; cdr3_aa: CASSLGTGKENEKLFF; cdr3_nt: TGTGCCAGCAGCTTGGGGACAGGGAAGGAGAATGAAAAACTGTTTTTT
d_call: TRBD2; clone_size: once; v_call: TRBV18; j_call: TRBJ2-3; cdr3_aa: CASSNGLAGDTQYF; cdr3_nt: TGTGCCAGTTCGAACGGACTAGCGGGGGATACGCAGTATTTT
d_call: .; clone_size: .; v_call: TRBV27; j_call: TRBJ1-4; cdr3_aa: CASSLSPGTGNEKLFF; cdr3_nt: TGTGCCAGCAGCTTGTCACCGGGGACGGGTAATGAAAAACTGTTTTTT
d_call: TRBD1; clone_size: .; v_call: TRBV5-1; j_call: TRBJ1-1; cdr3_aa: CASSWGATGTGETEAFF; cdr3_nt: TGCGCCAGCAGCTGGGGGGCTACCGGGACAGGGGAAACTGAAGCTTTCTTT
d_call: .; clone_size: .; v_call: TRBV5-4; j_call: TRBJ1-3; cdr3_aa: CASSSRTVSSGNTIYF; cdr3_nt: TGTGCCAGCAGCTCGCGGACAGTAAGCTCTGGAAACACCATATATTTT
d_call: .; clone_size: .; v_call: TRBV5-1; j_call: TRBJ1-5; cdr3_aa: CASSPGTDYSNQPQHF; cdr3_nt: TGCGCCAGCAGCCCCGGGACGGATTATAGCAATCAGCCCCAGCATTTT